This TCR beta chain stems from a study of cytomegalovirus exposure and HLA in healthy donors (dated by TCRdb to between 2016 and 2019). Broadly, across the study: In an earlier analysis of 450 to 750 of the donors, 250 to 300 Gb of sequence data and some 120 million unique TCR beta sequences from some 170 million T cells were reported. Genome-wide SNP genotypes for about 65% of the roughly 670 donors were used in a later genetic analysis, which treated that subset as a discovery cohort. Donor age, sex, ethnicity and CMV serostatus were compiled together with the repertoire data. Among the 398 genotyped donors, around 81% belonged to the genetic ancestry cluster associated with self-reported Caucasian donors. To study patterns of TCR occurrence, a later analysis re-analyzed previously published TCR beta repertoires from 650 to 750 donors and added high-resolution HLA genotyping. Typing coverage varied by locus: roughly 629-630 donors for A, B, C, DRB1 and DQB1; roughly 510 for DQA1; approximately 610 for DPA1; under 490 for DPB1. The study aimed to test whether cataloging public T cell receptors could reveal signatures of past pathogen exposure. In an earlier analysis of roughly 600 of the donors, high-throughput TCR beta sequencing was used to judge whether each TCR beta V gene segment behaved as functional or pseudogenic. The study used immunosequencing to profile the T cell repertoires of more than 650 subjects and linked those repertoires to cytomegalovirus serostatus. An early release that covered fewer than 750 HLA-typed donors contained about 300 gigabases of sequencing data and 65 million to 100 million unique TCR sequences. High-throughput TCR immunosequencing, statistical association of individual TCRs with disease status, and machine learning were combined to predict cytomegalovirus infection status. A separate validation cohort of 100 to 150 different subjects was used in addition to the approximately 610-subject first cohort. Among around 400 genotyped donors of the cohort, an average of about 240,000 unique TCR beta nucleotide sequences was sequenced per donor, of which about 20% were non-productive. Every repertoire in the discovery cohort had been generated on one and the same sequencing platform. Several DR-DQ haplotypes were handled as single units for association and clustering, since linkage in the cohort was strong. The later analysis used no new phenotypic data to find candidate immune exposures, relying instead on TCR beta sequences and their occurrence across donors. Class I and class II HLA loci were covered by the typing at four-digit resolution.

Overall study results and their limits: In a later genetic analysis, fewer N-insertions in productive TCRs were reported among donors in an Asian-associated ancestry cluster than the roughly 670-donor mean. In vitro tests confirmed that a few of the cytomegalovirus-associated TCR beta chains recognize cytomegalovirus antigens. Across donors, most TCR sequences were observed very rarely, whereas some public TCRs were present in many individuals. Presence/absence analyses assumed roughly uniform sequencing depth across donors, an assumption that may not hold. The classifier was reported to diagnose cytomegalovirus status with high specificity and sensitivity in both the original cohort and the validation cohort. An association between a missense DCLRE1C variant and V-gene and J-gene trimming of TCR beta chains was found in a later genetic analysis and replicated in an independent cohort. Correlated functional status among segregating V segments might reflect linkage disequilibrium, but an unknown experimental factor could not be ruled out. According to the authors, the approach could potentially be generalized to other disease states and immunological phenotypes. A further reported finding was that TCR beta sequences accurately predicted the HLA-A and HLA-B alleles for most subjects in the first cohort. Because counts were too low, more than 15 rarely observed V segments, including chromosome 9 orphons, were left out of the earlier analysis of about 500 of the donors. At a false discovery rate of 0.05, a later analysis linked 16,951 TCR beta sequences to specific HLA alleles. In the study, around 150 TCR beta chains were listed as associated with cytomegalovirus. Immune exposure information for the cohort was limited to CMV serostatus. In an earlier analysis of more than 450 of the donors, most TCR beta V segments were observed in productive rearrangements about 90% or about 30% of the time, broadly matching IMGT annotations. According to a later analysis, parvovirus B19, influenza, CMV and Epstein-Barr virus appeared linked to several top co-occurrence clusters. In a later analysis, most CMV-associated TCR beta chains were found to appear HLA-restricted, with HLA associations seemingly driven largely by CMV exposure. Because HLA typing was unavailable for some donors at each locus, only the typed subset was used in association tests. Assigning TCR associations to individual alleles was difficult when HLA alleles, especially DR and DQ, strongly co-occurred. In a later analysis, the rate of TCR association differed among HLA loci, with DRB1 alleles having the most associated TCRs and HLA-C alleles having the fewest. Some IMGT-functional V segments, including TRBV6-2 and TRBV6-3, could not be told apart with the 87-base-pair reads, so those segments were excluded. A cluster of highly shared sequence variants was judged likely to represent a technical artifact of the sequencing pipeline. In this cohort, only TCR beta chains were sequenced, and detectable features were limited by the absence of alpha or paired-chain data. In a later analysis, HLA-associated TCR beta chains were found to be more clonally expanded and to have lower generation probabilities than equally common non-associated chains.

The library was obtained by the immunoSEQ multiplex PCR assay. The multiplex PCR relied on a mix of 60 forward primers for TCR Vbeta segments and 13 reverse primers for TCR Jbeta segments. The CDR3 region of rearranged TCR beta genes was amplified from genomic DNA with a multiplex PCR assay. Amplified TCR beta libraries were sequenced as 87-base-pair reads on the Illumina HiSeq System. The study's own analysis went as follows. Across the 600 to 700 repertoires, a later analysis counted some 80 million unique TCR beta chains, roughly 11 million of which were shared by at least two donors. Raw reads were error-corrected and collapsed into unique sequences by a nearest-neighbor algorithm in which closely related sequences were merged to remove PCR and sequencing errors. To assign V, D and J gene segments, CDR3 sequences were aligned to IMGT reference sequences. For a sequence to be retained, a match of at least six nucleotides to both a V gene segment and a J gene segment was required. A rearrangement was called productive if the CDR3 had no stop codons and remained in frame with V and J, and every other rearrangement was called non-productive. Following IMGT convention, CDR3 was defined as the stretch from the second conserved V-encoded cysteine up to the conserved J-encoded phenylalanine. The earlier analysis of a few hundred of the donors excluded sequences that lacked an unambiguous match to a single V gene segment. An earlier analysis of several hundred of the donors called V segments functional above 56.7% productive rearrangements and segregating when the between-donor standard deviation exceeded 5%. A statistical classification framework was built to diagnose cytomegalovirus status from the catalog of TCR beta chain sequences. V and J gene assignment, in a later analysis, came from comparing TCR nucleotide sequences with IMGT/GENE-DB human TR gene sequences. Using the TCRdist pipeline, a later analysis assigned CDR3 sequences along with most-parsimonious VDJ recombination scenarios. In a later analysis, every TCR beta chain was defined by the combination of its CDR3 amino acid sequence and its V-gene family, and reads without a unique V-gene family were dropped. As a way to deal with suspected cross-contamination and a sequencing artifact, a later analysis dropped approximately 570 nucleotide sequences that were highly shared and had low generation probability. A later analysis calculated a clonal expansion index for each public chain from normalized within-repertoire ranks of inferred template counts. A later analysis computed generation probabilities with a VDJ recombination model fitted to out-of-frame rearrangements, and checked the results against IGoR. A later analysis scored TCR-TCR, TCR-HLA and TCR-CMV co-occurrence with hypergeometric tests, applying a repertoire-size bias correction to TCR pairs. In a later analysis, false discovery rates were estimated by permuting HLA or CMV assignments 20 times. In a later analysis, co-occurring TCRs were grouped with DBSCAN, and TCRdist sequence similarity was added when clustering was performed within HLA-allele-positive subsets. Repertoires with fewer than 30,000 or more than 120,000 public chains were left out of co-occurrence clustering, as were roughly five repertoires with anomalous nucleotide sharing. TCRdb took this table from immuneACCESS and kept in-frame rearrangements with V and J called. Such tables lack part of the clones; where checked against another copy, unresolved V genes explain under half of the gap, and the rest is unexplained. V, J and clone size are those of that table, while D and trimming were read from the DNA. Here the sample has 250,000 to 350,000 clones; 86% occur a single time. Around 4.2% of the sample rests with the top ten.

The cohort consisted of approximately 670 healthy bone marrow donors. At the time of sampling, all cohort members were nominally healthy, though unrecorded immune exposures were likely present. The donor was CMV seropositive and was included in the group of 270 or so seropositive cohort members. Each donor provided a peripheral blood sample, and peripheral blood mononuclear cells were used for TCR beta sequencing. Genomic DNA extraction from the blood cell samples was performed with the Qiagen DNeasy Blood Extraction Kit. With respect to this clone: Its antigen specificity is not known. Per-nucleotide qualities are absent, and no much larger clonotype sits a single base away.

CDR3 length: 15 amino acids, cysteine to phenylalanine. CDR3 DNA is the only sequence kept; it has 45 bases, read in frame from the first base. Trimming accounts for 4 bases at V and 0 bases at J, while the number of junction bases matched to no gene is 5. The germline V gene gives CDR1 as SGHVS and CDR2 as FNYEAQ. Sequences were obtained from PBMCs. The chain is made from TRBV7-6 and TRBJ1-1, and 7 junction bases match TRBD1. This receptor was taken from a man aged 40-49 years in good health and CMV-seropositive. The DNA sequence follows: TGTGCCAGCAGCTCTGGGACAGAGATGAACACTGAAGCTTTCTTT. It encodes CASSSGTEMNTEAFF.